This T cell receptor beta chain stems from a study of regulatory T cells in long-lasting Graves disease. General study findings and limits: Persistent disease preferred TRBV28, TRBJ1-2 and TRBJ2-5; new disease, TRBV20-1 and TRBJ2-1. Persistent-disease Graves' patients showed less TCR diversity than new cases. Among the persistent patients, 2,500 to 3,500 public clonotypes were shared, more than the roughly 970 shared among new patients.

The length of the CDR3 is 13 residues. Per germline, CDR1 DFQATT and CDR2 SNEGSKA (reference sequence). Of note for this clonotype: Its target is unknown. One junction end disagrees with the germline gene, perhaps due to a read error.

In building TCR beta libraries, iRepertoire HTBI primers were used together with Arm-PCR of CDR3 regions. TCRdb reanalysed the multiplex PCR reads using MiXCR and keeps one entry per CDR3 protein. The sample records 400,000 to 500,000 distinct CDR3 sequences, 15% being singletons. The time point denotes: newly diagnosed GD, antithyroid drugs for less than 3 months. The TCR library was made from RNA that had been extracted from PBMCs in TRIzol. Patients of an endocrinology department in Xi'an, China, were included. The same specimen was also included in a second study, on T cells in Graves' hyperthyroidism and ophthalmopathy.

The TCR comes from a woman aged 25-40 years with Graves disease. Sample: peripheral blood mononuclear cells (PBMCs), taken at new diagnosis, from a patient treated with antithyroid drugs. This sequence joins TRBV20-1 and TRBJ2-1, with 10 bases aligning to TRBD2. In DNA, the CDR3 is TGCAGAGCTACTAGCGGGATAGACAATGAGCAGTTCTTC. Translation: CRATSGIDNEQFF.